The 3 T cell receptor delta chains listed next were all sequenced from one sample in a study of gamma delta lymphoproliferative disorders and STAT genes. The receptor sequences were amplified from genomic DNA of peripheral blood mononuclear cells. TCRdb reprocessed the multiplex PCR reads using CATT. Found here are 550 to 850 delta-chain clones, around 1.5% of them singletons; the top ten hold 65% to 80%. Sequencing was carried out using blood. Every receptor here comes from a human donor in good health.

By frequency in the sample, this clone is hyperexpanded. Other nucleotide sequences in the sample specify the same CDR3. V usage is TRDV3 and J usage is TRDJ1, with no clear D. The CDR3 loop spans 15 amino acids. Germline CDR1 and CDR2: TVYSNPD and GDNSRS (reference sequence). Trimming left V 2 bases short and J 0 bases short, with 16 bases between. The CDR3 DNA reads as TGTGCCTTTGCTGACCCCCTAGATGACACCGATAAACTCATCTTT. It yields the protein CAFADPLDDTDKLIF.

On this clone itself: A far larger clone is off by one base, so a read error is likely. This CDR3 is also generated by other DNA sequences in the sample. J is TRDJ3 and V is TRDV2; 11 bases align to TRDD3. The germline V gene encodes CDR1 GEAIGNYY and CDR2 EKD. J gave up 2 bases and V 1 base, and 12 bases lay outside the gene matches. The CDR3 consists of 21 residues. The CDR3 DNA reads as TGTGCCTGTGACACGACCGTGCTGGGGGATACAAGACCCTGGGACACCCGACAGATGTTTTTC. This translates into CACDTTVLGDTRPWDTRQMFF.

This clone is medium-sized. This likely reflects a read error, since a far larger clone is one base away. V usage is TRDV2 and J usage is TRDJ3; TRDD3 agrees at 8 bases. The CDR3 totals 17 residues. V trimming: 3 bases; J trimming: 0 bases; junction bases outside the gene matches: 3. The V gene's germline CDR1 is GEAIGNYY and CDR2 EKD. CDR3 amino acids: CACDAGGYSWDTRQMFF. As DNA, the CDR3 is TGTGCCTGTGACGCCGGGGGATACTCCTGGGACACCCGACAGATGTTTTTC.